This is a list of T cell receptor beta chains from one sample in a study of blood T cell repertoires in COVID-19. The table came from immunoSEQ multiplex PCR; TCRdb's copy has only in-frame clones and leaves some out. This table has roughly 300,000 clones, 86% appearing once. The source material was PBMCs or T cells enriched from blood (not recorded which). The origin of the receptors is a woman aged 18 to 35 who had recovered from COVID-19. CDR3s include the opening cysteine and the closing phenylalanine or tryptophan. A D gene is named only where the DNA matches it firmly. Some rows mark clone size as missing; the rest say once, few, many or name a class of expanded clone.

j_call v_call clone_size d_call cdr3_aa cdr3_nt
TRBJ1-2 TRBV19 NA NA CASSLRQAGGDGYTF TGTGCCAGTAGTCTCCGACAAGCGGGTGGGGATGGCTACACCTTC
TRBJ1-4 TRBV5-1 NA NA CASSGTGTLPTNEKLFF TGCGCCAGCAGCGGAACCGGGACTCTCCCAACTAATGAAAAACTGTTTTTT
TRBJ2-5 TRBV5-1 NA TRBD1 CASSLATGDLRETQYF TGCGCCAGCAGCTTGGCAACAGGGGATCTGCGAGAGACCCAGTACTTC
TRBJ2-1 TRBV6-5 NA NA CASSYSSTVEQFF TGTGCCAGCAGTTACTCTTCTACCGTAGAGCAGTTCTTC
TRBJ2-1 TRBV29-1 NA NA CSVDRGNYNEQFF TGCAGCGTTGATAGAGGGAACTACAATGAGCAGTTCTTC
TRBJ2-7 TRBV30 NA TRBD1 CAWSPLRGSYEQYF TGTGCCTGGAGTCCCCTCAGGGGGTCCTACGAGCAGTACTTC
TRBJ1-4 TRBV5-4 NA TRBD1 CASSFKGQGGEKLFF TGTGCCAGCAGCTTCAAGGGACAGGGGGGTGAAAAACTGTTTTTT
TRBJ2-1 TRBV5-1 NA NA CASSSKAGSYNEQFF TGCGCCAGCAGCTCCAAAGCAGGCTCCTACAATGAGCAGTTCTTC
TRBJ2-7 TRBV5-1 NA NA CASSLGDGTYEQYF TGCGCCAGCAGTTTAGGCGACGGGACCTACGAGCAGTACTTC
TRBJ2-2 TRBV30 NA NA CAWSQGTNTGELFF TGTGCCTGGAGCCAGGGAACGAACACCGGGGAGCTGTTTTTT
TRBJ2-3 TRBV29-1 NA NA CSVEWSTQYF TGCAGCGTTGAGTGGAGCACGCAGTATTTT
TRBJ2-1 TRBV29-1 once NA CSVEPPPGTPHEQFF TGCAGCGTTGAACCGCCACCCGGGACACCACACGAGCAGTTCTTC
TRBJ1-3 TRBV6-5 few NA CASSNDRRSGNTIYF TGTGCCAGCAGTAATGACAGGCGCTCTGGAAACACCATATATTTT
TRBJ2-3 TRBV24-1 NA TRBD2 CATSDAVAGAPTDTQYF TGTGCCACCAGTGATGCCGTAGCGGGGGCCCCCACAGATACGCAGTATTTT
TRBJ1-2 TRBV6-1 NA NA CASSEGRVLHLSLYGYTF TGTGCCAGCAGTGAAGGCAGGGTCCTCCACCTATCCCTCTATGGCTACACCTTC
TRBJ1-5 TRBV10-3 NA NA CAISEGPLANQPQHF TGTGCCATCAGTGAGGGGCCGCTAGCTAATCAGCCCCAGCATTTT
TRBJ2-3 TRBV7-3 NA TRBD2 CASSPAGAISTDTQYF TGTGCCAGCAGCCCAGCGGGGGCGATCAGCACAGATACGCAGTATTTT
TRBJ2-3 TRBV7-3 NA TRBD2 CASSLRTSGGGDTQYF TGTGCCAGCAGCTTAAGGACTAGCGGGGGAGGGGATACGCAGTATTTT
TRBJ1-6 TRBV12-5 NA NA CASGLLRHRGSPLHF TGTGCTAGTGGTCTCCTACGCCACCGGGGTTCACCCCTCCACTTT
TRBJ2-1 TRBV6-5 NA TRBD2 CAVGTRINEQFF TGTGCCGTCGGGACTAGGATCAATGAGCAGTTCTTC
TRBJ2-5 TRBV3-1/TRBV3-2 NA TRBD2 CASSQDGGLAGSGETQYF TGTGCCAGCAGCCAAGATGGGGGACTAGCGGGATCTGGAGAGACCCAGTACTTC
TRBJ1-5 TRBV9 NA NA CASSATGQPNQPQHF TGTGCCAGCAGCGCGACCGGACAGCCCAATCAGCCCCAGCATTTT
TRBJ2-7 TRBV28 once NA CASKTGSYEQYF TGTGCCAGCAAGACAGGCTCCTACGAGCAGTACTTC
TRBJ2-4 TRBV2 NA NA CASSEGVQDPQYF TGTGCCAGCAGTGAAGGAGTGCAGGATCCCCAGTACTTC
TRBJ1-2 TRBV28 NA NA CASRAPGTTNYGYTF TGTGCCAGCAGGGCGCCCGGGACAACTAACTATGGCTACACCTTC
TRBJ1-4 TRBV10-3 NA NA CASQQGLGEKLFF TGTGCCAGCCAACAGGGCTTGGGTGAAAAACTGTTTTTT
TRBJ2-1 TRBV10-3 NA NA CAIRTVGNEQFF TGTGCCATCCGGACAGTAGGCAATGAGCAGTTCTTC
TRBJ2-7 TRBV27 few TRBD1 CASSPGTDSYEQYF TGTGCCAGCAGTCCCGGGACAGACTCCTACGAGCAGTACTTC
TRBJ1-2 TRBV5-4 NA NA CASSTDTNYGYTF TGTGCCAGCAGCACGGACACAAACTATGGCTACACCTTC
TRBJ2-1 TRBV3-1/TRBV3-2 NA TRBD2 CASSQVWRWGSGGHNEQFF TGTGCCAGCAGCCAAGTGTGGAGGTGGGGTAGCGGGGGCCACAATGAGCAGTTCTTC
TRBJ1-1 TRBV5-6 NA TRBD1 CASSLTGATEAFF TGTGCCAGCAGCTTGACAGGGGCCACTGAAGCTTTCTTT
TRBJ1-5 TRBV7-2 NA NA CASRDNTYSNQPQHF TGTGCCAGCAGGGACAATACTTATAGCAATCAGCCCCAGCATTTT
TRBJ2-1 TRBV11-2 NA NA CASSLGGRGEQFF TGTGCCAGCAGCTTAGGTGGCAGGGGTGAGCAGTTCTTC
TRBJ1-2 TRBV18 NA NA CASSKRESTYGYTF TGTGCCAGCTCAAAAAGGGAGAGTACTTATGGCTACACCTTC
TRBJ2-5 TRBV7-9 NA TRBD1 CASSLAGTGGETQYF TGTGCCAGCAGCTTGGCCGGGACAGGGGGAGAGACCCAGTACTTC
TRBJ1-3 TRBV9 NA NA CASSVGGGFGNTIYF TGTGCCAGCAGCGTAGGAGGGGGTTTTGGAAACACCATATATTTT
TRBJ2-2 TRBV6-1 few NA CASSGAASIDTGELFF TGTGCCAGCAGTGGGGCGGCTAGCATAGACACCGGGGAGCTGTTTTTT
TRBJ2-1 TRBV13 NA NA CASSLTSGYPGEQFF TGTGCCAGCAGTCTGACTAGTGGGTATCCCGGTGAGCAGTTCTTC
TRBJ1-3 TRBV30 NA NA CAWDLGNTIYF TGTGCCTGGGATTTAGGAAACACCATATATTTT
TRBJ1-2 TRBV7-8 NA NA CASSLRQQNYGYTF TGTGCCAGCAGCTTAAGGCAACAGAACTATGGCTACACCTTC
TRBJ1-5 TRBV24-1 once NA CATSDSRSNQPQHF TGTGCCACCAGTGATAGCCGTTCCAATCAGCCCCAGCATTTT
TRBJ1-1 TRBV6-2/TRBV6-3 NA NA CASSYLWAEAFF TGTGCCAGCAGTTACCTCTGGGCCGAAGCTTTCTTT
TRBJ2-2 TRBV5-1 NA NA CASSLDQGSVGYTGELFF TGCGCCAGCAGCTTGGATCAGGGGTCCGTAGGGTACACCGGGGAGCTGTTTTTT
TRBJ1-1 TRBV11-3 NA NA CASSTSSDTEAFF TGTGCCAGCAGCACCTCCTCGGACACTGAAGCTTTCTTT
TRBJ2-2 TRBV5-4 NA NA CASSLGRAGTGELFF TGTGCCAGCAGCTTGGGCAGGGCCGGTACCGGGGAGCTGTTTTTT
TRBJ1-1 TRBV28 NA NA CASSRGLFEAFF TGTGCCAGCAGCCGCGGCCTATTCGAAGCTTTCTTT
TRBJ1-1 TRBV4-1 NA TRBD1 CASSHRGQLNTEAFF TGCGCCAGCAGCCACCGGGGACAGTTGAACACTGAAGCTTTCTTT
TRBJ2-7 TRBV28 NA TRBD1 CASSLTGGPSYEQYF TGTGCCAGCAGTCTTACAGGGGGCCCTTCCTACGAGCAGTACTTC
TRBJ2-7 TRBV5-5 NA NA CASSLWGDGEQYF TGTGCCAGCAGCTTGTGGGGGGACGGCGAGCAGTACTTC
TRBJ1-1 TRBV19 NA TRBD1 CASSMPQGALNTEAFF TGTGCCAGTAGTATGCCACAGGGGGCCTTGAACACTGAAGCTTTCTTT
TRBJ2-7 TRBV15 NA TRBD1 CATSRETGPPPYEQYF TGTGCCACCAGCAGAGAGACAGGGCCCCCACCCTACGAGCAGTACTTC
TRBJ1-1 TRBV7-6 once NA CASSLVAGPNTEAFF TGTGCCAGCAGCTTAGTCGCGGGTCCGAACACTGAAGCTTTCTTT
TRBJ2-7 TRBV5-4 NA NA CASSVQGSYEQYF TGTGCCAGCAGCGTACAGGGCTCCTACGAGCAGTACTTC
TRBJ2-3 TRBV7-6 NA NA CASSYGPTPSSTDTQYF TGTGCCAGCAGCTACGGTCCTACTCCTTCTAGCACAGATACGCAGTATTTT